The 25 T cell receptor beta chains reported below all come from one sample, sequenced in a study of OX40 agonist ivuxolimab in advanced cancers. The library was made by the immunoSEQ multiplex PCR assay. Sourced from immuneACCESS, this table was stored by TCRdb with only in-frame sequences that have V and J called. A share of the clones is absent; for the studies checked, an unresolved V gene accounts for under half, and the remainder has no known explanation. The sample profile shows roughly 100,000 clones; roughly 90% of them were found once. Together, the top ten hold 3.4% of the sample. This specimen was CD4+ or CD8+ T cells sorted from blood, taken in a trial of the OX40 agonist ivuxolimab. Source of these receptors: an adult with an advanced solid tumor such as melanoma, head and neck, liver or kidney cancer.

V is TRBV7-9 and J is TRBJ1-1; D not certain. CDR1 SEHNR and CDR2 FQNEAQ come from the germline V gene (reference sequence). Trimming removed 0 bases from V and 3 bases from J, with 11 bases in between. The CDR3 totals 15 residues. The CDR3 reads CASSLAAASYTEAFF. In DNA, the CDR3 is TGTGCCAGCAGCTTAGCGGCGGCTTCTTACACTGAAGCTTTCTTT.

This sequence joins TRBV18 and TRBJ1-4; D is uncertain. Trimming stripped 3 bases from V and 5 bases from J, with 7 bases between. CDR1 is KGHSH and CDR2 is LQKENI in the germline V gene. There are 13 residues in the CDR3. The CDR3 loop reads CASSPGPNEKLFF. The CDR3 region has the DNA TGTGCCAGCTCACCGGGCCCCAATGAAAAACTGTTTTTT.

This chain joins TRBV10-2 and TRBJ1-3, with 7 nucleotides matching TRBD1. Germline trimming cut 5 bases from V and 4 bases from J; bases unmatched to any gene: 14. The length of the CDR3 is 17 residues. The germline gives CDR1 WSHSY, CDR2 SAAADI. The CDR3 bases are TGCGCCAGCAGTCCCGGGACAGTCTCAGAACGGGGAAACACCATATATTTT. It encodes CASSPGTVSERGNTIYF.

The V call is TRBV6-5, the J call TRBJ1-2; D not resolved. Trimming cost V 5 bases and J 8 bases, with 9 bases left between them. Per the germline V gene, CDR1 is MNHEY and CDR2 is SVGAGI. The CDR3 covers 11 residues. CDR3 coding DNA: TGTGCCAGCAGTGGTCGTGGCGGCTACACCTTC. This encodes CASSGRGGYTF.

The V gene is TRBV13, the J gene TRBJ2-7; weak D call: TRBD2 (6 bases). CDR3 length: 14 amino acids. CDR1 is PRHDT and CDR2 is FYEKMQ in the germline V gene (reference sequence). V gave up 2 bases and J gave up 5 bases, with 13 bases separating them. CDR3 protein: CASSLPGTGNEQYF. The CDR3 nucleotides read TGTGCCAGCAGCTTACCAGGGACTGGTAACGAGCAGTACTTC.

The chain joins TRBV9 to TRBJ1-3; no clear D. V lost 4 bases and J 1 base, leaving 15 bases between the germline ends. Germline V gene data show CDR1 as SGDLS and CDR2 as YYNGEE. The CDR3 spans 16 residues. DNA for the CDR3: TGTGCCAGCAGCCCCCCGTTGACCGTATCTGGAAACACCATATATTTT. This sequence encodes CASSPPLTVSGNTIYF.

The chain joins TRBV11-2 to TRBJ2-2; D may be TRBD2 (6 bases). V lost 5 bases and J lost 9, with 19 bases in between. In germline, CDR1 is SGHAT, CDR2 FQNNGV. The CDR3 contains 15 residues. CDR3 loop: CASSPPDYLPRELFF. Here the CDR3 DNA reads TGTGCCAGCAGCCCCCCGGACTACCTACCCCGGGAGCTGTTTTTT.

Note on this clone: One end of the junction varies from germline; a read error may be responsible. CDR3 DNA: TGTGCCGGCAGTGAAGCGAGGACGGCCTCCTACGAGCAGTACTTC. Translating gives CAGSEARTASYEQYF. This chain links TRBV2 with TRBJ2-7; the D is unclear. The length of the CDR3 is 15 residues. Germline-derived CDR1 and CDR2 are SNHLY and FYNNEI. The whole variable domain, remainder taken from reference TRBV2 and TRBJ2-7, is EPEVTQTPSHQVTQMGQEVILRCVPISNHLYFYWYRQILGQKVEFLVSFYNNEISEKSEIFDDQFSVERPDGSNFTLKIRSTKLEDSAMYFCAGSEARTASYEQYFGPGTRLTVT.

J is TRBJ2-7 and V is TRBV6-5; D possibly uses TRBD1 or TRBD2 (5 bases each). The CDR3 length is 15 residues. V lost 2 bases and J 4 bases, leaving 15 bases between the germline ends. Germline CDR1 reads MNHEY; CDR2 reads SVGAGI. CDR3 sequence reads: CASSYESVGGYEQYF. CDR3 DNA sequence: TGTGCCAGCAGTTACGAAAGCGTTGGGGGTTACGAGCAGTACTTC.

The rearrangement joins TRBV20-1 to TRBJ1-2; a weak D match, TRBD1 (6 bases). This CDR3 spans 11 amino acids. The germline V and J ends were trimmed by 6 bases and 6 bases, with 11 bases remaining between them. Germline CDR1 reads DFQATT; CDR2 reads SNEGSKA (reference sequence). In nucleotides, the CDR3 is TGCAGTGCCTATGACAGGAATGGCTACACCTTC. It is translated as CSAYDRNGYTF.

CDR3 bases: TGTGCCAGCAGTTTATCGAGCACTTCAAACTACAATGAGCAGTTCTTC. This gives the protein CASSLSSTSNYNEQFF. The chain couples TRBV27 to TRBJ2-1; D is undetermined. The V end lost 0 bases, the J end lost 3 bases, and 12 bases lay between the germline ends. CDR1 is MNHEY, CDR2 SMNVEV, per germline (reference sequence). The CDR3 is made up of 16 amino acids.

This clone was recorded only once. J is TRBJ1-2 and V is TRBV30, with TRBD1 matching 7 bases. V was clipped by 5 bases and J by 4 bases; unmatched bases: 10. Germline V CDR1 and CDR2: GTSNPN, SVGIG (reference sequence). The CDR3 consists of 14 residues. The CDR3 spells CAWGGDSKLYGYTF. The CDR3 DNA reads as TGTGCCTGGGGGGGGGACAGTAAACTCTATGGCTACACCTTC.

The gene calls are TRBV5-6 and TRBJ2-1, with D hard to call. There are 13 residues in the CDR3. Germline V gives CDR1 SGHDT, CDR2 YYEEEE. With 0 bases removed from V and 5 bases from J, the gap between germline ends came to 6 bases. The CDR3 loop reads CASSLGPNNEQFF. CDR3 nucleotides: TGTGCCAGCAGCTTGGGCCCGAACAATGAGCAGTTCTTC.

The chain employs TRBV28 and TRBJ1-2; D remains unclear. The CDR3 spans 14 residues. V was clipped by 7 bases and J by 3 bases, with 15 bases between them. Germline V gives CDR1 MDHEN, CDR2 SYDVKM. CDR3 sequence reads: CASKSGRRDYGYTF. CDR3 DNA sequence: TGTGCCAGCAAGTCGGGCAGACGGGACTATGGCTACACCTTC.

The V and J genes are TRBV9 and TRBJ1-1; weak D call: TRBD1 (5 bases). CDR1 is SGDLS, CDR2 YYNGEE, per germline. CDR3 length equals 17 residues. V lost 2 bases and J lost 3, with 20 bases in between. This chain's CDR3 is CASSVLGARGYDTEAFF. The CDR3 coding sequence is TGTGCCAGCAGCGTCCTAGGGGCGCGGGGATATGACACTGAAGCTTTCTTT.

In this sample, this clone turned up a few times. The chain couples TRBV6-5 to TRBJ2-7; 7 nucleotides agree with TRBD1. The ends lost 6 bases at V and 5 bases at J; junction bases unmatched: 4. Germline V CDR1 and CDR2: MNHEY, SVGAGI. The CDR3 consists of 12 residues. The CDR3: CASRETGNEQYF. CDR3 bases: TGTGCCAGCAGAGAGACAGGGAACGAGCAGTACTTC.

A single count supports this clone. This chain uses TRBV19 with TRBJ2-2, with TRBD1 matching 8 bases. V lost 8 bases to trimming and J lost 3 bases; unmatched junction nucleotides: 2. The length of the CDR3 is 13 residues. The germline gives CDR1 LNHDA, CDR2 SQIVND (reference sequence). The CDR3 loop is CASLDRDTGELFF. The CDR3 region has the DNA TGTGCCAGTCTGGACAGGGACACCGGGGAGCTGTTTTTT.

The chain employs TRBV11-2 and TRBJ2-7, with 9 bases fitting TRBD1. Germline V gene lookup returns CDR1 SGHAT and CDR2 FQNNGV. The CDR3 runs 14 residues. After removal of 2 bases from V and 3 bases from J, the junction contained 2 bases not matched to a gene. In DNA, the CDR3 is TGTGCCAGCAGCTTAACGGGACAGGGCTACGAGCAGTACTTC. The encoded protein is CASSLTGQGYEQYF. The complete variable domain, with remaining parts taken from reference TRBV11-2 and TRBJ2-7, reads EAGVAQSPRYKIIEKRQSVAFWCNPISGHATLYWYQQILGQGPKLLIQFQNNGVVDDSQLPKDRFSAERLKGVDSTLKIQPAKLEDSAVYLCASSLTGQGYEQYFGPGTRLTVT.

The J gene is TRBJ2-3, the V gene TRBV30; 8 bases are a match to TRBD2. There are 16 residues in the CDR3. Germline V gives CDR1 GTSNPN, CDR2 SVGIG (reference sequence). V lost 3 bases to trimming and J lost 5 bases; unmatched junction nucleotides: 13. The CDR3 loop reads CAWSEGTGGPGDTQYF. The DNA of the CDR3 is TGTGCCTGGAGCGAGGGAACGGGAGGGCCGGGAGATACGCAGTATTTT.

The J gene is TRBJ1-1, the V gene TRBV2; a weak D match, TRBD1 (5 bases). Germline V gene data show CDR1 as SNHLY and CDR2 as FYNNEI. The CDR3 loop spans 13 amino acids. The V and J ends lost 8 bases and 1 base respectively, with 11 bases between them. The CDR3 protein is CASGQGTNTEAFF. As DNA, the CDR3 is TGTGCCAGCGGGCAGGGAACGAACACTGAAGCTTTCTTT.

The rearrangement links TRBV28 to TRBJ2-7; weak D call: TRBD1 (5 bases). The CDR3 covers 18 residues. V was trimmed by 2 bases and J by 1 base, leaving 21 bases between them. From germline, CDR1 is MDHEN and CDR2 SYDVKM. CDR3 in DNA: TGTGCCAGCAGTTTACCGCGAACCGTGACAGTCTCATCCTACGAGCAGTACTTC. Protein sequence: CASSLPRTVTVSSYEQYF.

The chain carries TRBV27 and TRBJ2-1, with 8 bases matching TRBD2. This CDR3 is built from 15 residues. In germline, CDR1 is MNHEY, CDR2 SMNVEV (reference sequence). Trimming removed 8 bases from V and 4 bases from J; junction bases left unmatched: 10. The chain's CDR3 is CASGPGGGGYNEQFF. DNA of the CDR3: TGTGCCAGCGGGCCGGGGGGCGGGGGGTACAATGAGCAGTTCTTC.

The V call is TRBV7-7, the J call TRBJ2-2; TRBD2 matches 8 bases. CDR1 SSHAT and CDR2 FNYEAQ come from the germline V gene (reference sequence). Trimming cost V 5 bases and J 3 bases; bases outside gene matches: 14. This CDR3 has 18 amino acids. The CDR3: CASSPNAREAGDTGELFF. In DNA, the CDR3 is TGTGCCAGCAGCCCCAATGCGCGGGAGGCCGGGGACACCGGGGAGCTGTTTTTT.

This clone was counted between two and nine times. The V and J genes are TRBV13 and TRBJ2-3; possible D gene TRBD2, 7 bases. The CDR3 contains 14 residues. V was shortened by 4 bases and J by 1 base, with 9 bases between the two germline ends. Germline assignment: CDR1 PRHDT and CDR2 FYEKMQ (reference sequence). In DNA, the CDR3 is TGTGCCAGCAGCTGGGGGGGCCGCACAGATACGCAGTATTTT. Translating gives CASSWGGRTDTQYF.

The chain recombines TRBV27 with TRBJ2-1; 7 nucleotides agree with TRBD1. The CDR3 sequence is 16 residues long. V gave up 3 bases and J gave up 7 bases; unmatched junction bases: 12. Germline V CDR1 and CDR2: MNHEY, SMNVEV (reference sequence). This CDR3 is CASSLYGQVKVNEQFF. The CDR3 region has the DNA TGTGCCAGCAGTTTGTACGGACAGGTCAAAGTGAATGAGCAGTTCTTC.